This TCR beta chain appears in the sequencing data of a study of PD-L1 blockade in urothelial cancer. Trimming took off 6 bases at V and 3 bases at J, with 12 bases between the two ends. The CDR3 is 14 residues long. CDR1 MNHEY and CDR2 SVGAGI come from the germline V gene. Time point given: peripheral blood 6 weeks after treatment start. Sequencing used immunoSEQ multiplex PCR; TCRdb keeps in-frame clones, though not all of them. The table includes over 100,000 clones, under 95% detected once. V is TRBV6-5 and J is TRBJ1-3; no reliable D call. This specimen was PBMCs, taken around atezolizumab (anti-PD-L1) treatment. This TCR came from a man aged 55-75 years with urothelial cancer. Here the CDR3 reads CASSDGDYGNTIYF. The CDR3 DNA follows: TGTGCCAGCAGCGACGGGGATTATGGAAACACCATATATTTT.